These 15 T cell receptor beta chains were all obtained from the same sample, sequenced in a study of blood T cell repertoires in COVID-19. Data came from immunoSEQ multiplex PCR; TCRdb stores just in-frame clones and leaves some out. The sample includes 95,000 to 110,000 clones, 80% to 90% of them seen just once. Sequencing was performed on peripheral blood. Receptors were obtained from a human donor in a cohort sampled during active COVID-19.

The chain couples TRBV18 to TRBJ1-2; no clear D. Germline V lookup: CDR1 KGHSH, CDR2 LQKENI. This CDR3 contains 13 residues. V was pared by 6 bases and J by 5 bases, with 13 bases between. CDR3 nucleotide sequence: TGTGCCAGCTCCCAAGCGCAAGGATATGGCTACACCTTC. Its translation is CASSQAQGYGYTF. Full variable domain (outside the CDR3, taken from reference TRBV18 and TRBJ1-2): NAGVMQNPRHLVRRRGQEARLRCSPMKGHSHVYWYRQLPEEGLKFMVYLQKENIIDESGMPKERFSAEFPKEGPSILRIQQVVRGDSAAYFCASSQAQGYGYTFGSGTRLTVV.

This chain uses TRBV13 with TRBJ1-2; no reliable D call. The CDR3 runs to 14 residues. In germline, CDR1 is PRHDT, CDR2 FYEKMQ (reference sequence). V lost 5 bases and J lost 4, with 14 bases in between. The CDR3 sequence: CASSLLGGVYGYTF. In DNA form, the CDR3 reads TGTGCCAGCAGCCTTCTCGGAGGAGTCTATGGCTACACCTTC.

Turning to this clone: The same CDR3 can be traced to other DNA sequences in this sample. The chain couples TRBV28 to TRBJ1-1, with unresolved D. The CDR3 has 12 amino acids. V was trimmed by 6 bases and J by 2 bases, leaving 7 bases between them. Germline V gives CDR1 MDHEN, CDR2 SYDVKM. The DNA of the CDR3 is TGTGCCAGCAGGGAGGTAAACACTGAAGCTTTCTTT. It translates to CASREVNTEAFF.

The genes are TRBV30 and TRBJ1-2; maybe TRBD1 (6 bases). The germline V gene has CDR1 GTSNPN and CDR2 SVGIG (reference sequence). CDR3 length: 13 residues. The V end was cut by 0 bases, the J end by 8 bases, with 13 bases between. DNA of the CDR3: TGTGCCTGGAGTGTACAGGGTTTACGGGGCTACACCTTC. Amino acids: CAWSVQGLRGYTF. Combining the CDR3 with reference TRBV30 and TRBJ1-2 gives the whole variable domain SQTIHQWPATLVQPVGSPLSLECTVEGTSNPNLYWYRQAAGRGLQLLFYSVGIGQISSEVPQNLSASRPQDRQFILSSKKLLLSDSGFYLCAWSVQGLRGYTFGSGTRLTVV.

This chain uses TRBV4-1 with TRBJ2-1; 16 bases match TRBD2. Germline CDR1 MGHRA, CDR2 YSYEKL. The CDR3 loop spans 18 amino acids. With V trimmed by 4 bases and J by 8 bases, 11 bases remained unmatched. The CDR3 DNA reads TGCGCCAGCAGCCGGTCCGGGACTAGCGGGGGGGCCTTTCATGAGCAGTTCTTC. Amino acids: CASSRSGTSGGAFHEQFF.

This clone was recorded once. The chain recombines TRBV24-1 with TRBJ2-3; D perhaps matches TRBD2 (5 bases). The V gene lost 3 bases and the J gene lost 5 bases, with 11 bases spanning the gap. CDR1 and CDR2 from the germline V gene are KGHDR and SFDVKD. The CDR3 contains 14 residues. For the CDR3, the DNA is TGTGCCACCAGTGATGGGTCGGGGAAAGATACGCAGTATTTT. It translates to CATSDGSGKDTQYF.

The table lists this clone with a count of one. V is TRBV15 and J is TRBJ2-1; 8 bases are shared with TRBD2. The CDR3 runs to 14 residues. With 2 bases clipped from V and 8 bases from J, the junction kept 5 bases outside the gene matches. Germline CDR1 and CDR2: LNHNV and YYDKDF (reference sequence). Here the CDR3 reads CATSRNALADEQFF. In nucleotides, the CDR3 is TGTGCCACCAGCAGAAATGCACTAGCGGATGAGCAGTTCTTC.

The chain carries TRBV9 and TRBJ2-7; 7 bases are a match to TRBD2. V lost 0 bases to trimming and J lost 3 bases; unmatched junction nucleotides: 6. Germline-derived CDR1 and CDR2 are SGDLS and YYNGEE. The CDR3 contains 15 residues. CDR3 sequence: CASSVGLAEDYEQYF. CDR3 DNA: TGTGCCAGCAGCGTAGGCCTAGCGGAGGACTACGAGCAGTACTTC.

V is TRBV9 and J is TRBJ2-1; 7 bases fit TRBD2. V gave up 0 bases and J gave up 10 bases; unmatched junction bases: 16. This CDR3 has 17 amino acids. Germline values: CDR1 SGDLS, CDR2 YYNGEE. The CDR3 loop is CASSVATGEGGPGEQFF. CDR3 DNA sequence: TGTGCCAGCAGCGTAGCTACGGGAGAGGGAGGGCCGGGGGAGCAGTTCTTC. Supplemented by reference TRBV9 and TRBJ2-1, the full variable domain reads DSGVTQTPKHLITATGQRVTLRCSPRSGDLSVYWYQQSLDQGLQFLIQYYNGEERAKGNILERFSAQQFPDLHSELNLSSLELGDSALYFCASSVATGEGGPGEQFFGPGTRLTVL.

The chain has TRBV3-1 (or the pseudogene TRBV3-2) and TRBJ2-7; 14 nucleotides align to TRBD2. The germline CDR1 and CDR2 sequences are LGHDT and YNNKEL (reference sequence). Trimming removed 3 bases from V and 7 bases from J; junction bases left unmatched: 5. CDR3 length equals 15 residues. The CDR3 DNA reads TGTGCCAGCAGCCAGAGACTAGCGGGAGGGGGTGAGCAGTACTTC. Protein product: CASSQRLAGGGEQYF.

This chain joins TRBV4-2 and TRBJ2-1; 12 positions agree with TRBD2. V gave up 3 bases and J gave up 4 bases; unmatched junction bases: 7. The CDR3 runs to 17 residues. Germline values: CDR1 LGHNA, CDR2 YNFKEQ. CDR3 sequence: CASSHRATSGGYNEQFF. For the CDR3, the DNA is TGTGCCAGCAGCCACCGCGCTACTAGCGGGGGGTACAATGAGCAGTTCTTC.

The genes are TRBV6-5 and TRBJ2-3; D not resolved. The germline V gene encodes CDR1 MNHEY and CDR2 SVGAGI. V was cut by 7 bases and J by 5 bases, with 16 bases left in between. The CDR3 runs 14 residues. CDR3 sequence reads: CASMEGGSLDTQYF. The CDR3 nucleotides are TGTGCCAGCATGGAAGGTGGTAGCTTAGATACGCAGTATTTT.

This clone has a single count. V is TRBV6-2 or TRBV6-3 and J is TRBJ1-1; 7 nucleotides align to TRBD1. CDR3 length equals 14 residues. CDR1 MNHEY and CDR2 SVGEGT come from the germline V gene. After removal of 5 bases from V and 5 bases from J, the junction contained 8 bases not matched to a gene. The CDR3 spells CASSRQGGRTEAFF. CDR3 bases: TGTGCCAGCAGTCGACAGGGAGGTAGGACTGAAGCTTTCTTT.

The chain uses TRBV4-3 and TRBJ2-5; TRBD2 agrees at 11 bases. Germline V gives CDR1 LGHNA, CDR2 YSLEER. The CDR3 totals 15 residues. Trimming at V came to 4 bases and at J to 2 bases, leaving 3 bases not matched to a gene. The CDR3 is CASSLGTSGQETQYF. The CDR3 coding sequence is TGCGCCAGCAGCCTCGGGACTAGCGGACAAGAGACCCAGTACTTC.

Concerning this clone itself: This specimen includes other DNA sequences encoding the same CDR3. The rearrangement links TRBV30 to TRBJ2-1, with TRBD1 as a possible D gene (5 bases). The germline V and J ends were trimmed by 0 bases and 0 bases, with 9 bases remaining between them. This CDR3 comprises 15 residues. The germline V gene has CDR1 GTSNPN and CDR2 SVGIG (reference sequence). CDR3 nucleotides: TGTGCCTGGAGTGTAGGGGCGAGCTCCTACAATGAGCAGTTCTTC. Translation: CAWSVGASSYNEQFF.